This T cell receptor (beta chain) was sequenced in a study of blood T cell repertoires in COVID-19. In the study overall: The samples span acute and convalescent COVID-19 from the United States, Italy and Spain.

Deletions cut 4 bases from V and 5 bases from J, with 15 bases between. This CDR3 contains 15 residues. Germline V gene lookup returns CDR1 SGHVS and CDR2 FQNEAQ. Sequenced by immunoSEQ multiplex PCR; TCRdb stores in-frame clones only, minus some. Among some 80,000 clones listed, roughly 80% were seen once. This clonotype was sampled from a woman aged 70-85 years with acute or convalescent COVID-19. The J gene is TRBJ1-5, the V gene TRBV7-8; D perhaps matches TRBD1 (6 bases). Sequencing was performed on peripheral blood. CDR3 protein: CASSSMQGYDQPQHF. As DNA, the CDR3 is TGTGCCAGCAGCTCCATGCAGGGGTATGATCAGCCCCAGCATTTT.